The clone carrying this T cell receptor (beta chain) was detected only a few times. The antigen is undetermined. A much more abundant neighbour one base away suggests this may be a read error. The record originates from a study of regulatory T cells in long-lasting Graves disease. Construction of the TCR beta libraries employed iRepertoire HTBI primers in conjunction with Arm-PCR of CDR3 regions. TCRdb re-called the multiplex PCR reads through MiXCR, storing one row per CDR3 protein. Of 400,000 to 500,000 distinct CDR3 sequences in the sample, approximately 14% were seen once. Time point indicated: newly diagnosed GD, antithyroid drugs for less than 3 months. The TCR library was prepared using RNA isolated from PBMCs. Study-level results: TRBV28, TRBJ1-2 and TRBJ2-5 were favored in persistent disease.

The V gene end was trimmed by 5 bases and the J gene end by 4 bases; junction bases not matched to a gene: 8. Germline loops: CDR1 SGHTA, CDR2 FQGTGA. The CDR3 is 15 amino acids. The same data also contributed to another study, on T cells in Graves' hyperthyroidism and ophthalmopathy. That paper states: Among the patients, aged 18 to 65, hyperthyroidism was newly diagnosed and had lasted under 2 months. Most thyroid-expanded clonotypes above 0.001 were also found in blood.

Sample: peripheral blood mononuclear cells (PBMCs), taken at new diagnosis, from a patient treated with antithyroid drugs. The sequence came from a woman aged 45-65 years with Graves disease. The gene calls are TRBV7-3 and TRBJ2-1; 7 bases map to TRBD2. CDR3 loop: CASSGLAALYNEQFF. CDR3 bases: TGTGCCAGCAGCGGTCTAGCGGCCTTATACAATGAGCAGTTCTTC.